A selection of T cell receptor beta chains follows, all from one sample in a study of blood T cell repertoires in COVID-19. TCRdb's table, derived via immunoSEQ multiplex PCR, lists solely in-frame clones and lacks some. The repertoire includes 60,000 to 95,000 clones, about 92% of them detected once, and roughly 15% sits in the top ten. Sequenced: peripheral blood. The receptor source for this set is an elderly woman with active or convalescent COVID-19. Each CDR3 is given with its conserved first and last residue. Each record gives: CDR3 protein, CDR3 DNA, J gene, clone size, V gene, D gene. A D gene is named only where the DNA matches it firmly. Where a row states a size, it is once, few, many or the class of an expanded clone; other rows omit it.

CDR3: CASSLIADTQYF; DNA: TGTGCCAGCAGCTTAATAGCAGATACGCAGTATTTT; J: TRBJ2-3; size: .; V: TRBV7-2; D: .
CDR3: CASSLTGVYTGELFF; DNA: TGCGCCAGCAGCTTGACAGGGGTATACACCGGGGAGCTGTTTTTT; J: TRBJ2-2; size: .; V: TRBV5-1; D: TRBD1
CDR3: CASSDRGNTIYF; DNA: TGTGCCAGCAGTGACAGGGGAAACACCATATATTTT; J: TRBJ1-3; size: .; V: TRBV27; D: .
CDR3: CASSSQNYGYTF; DNA: TGCGCCAGCAGCTCACAGAACTATGGCTACACCTTC; J: TRBJ1-2; size: .; V: TRBV5-1; D: .
CDR3: CASSLGRVGNQPQHF; DNA: TGTGCCAGCAGCTTAGGGAGGGTGGGCAATCAGCCCCAGCATTTT; J: TRBJ1-5; size: .; V: TRBV7-9; D: .
CDR3: CASSQSVDMSYTF; DNA: TGCGCCAGCAGCCAAAGCGTGGACATGAGCTACACCTTC; J: TRBJ1-2; size: medium-sized; V: TRBV4-1; D: .
CDR3: CASKTGGNQPQHF; DNA: TGTGCCAGTAAAACAGGGGGCAATCAGCCCCAGCATTTT; J: TRBJ1-5; size: .; V: TRBV19; D: TRBD1
CDR3: CASSGQDSNQPQHF; DNA: TGTGCCAGCAGTGGTCAGGATAGCAATCAGCCCCAGCATTTT; J: TRBJ1-5; size: .; V: TRBV2; D: .
CDR3: CASSLASGGQNEKLFF; DNA: TGTGCCAGCAGCTTAGCGTCCGGGGGGCAAAATGAAAAACTGTTTTTT; J: TRBJ1-4; size: .; V: TRBV7-9; D: .
CDR3: CASRTDMAYGYTF; DNA: TGTGCCAGCAGAACCGACATGGCCTATGGCTACACCTTC; J: TRBJ1-2; size: .; V: TRBV27; D: .
CDR3: CASSLSYTRQVNQPQHF; DNA: TGTGCCAGCAGTTTAAGTTATACCCGACAGGTGAATCAGCCCCAGCATTTT; J: TRBJ1-5; size: .; V: TRBV27; D: .
CDR3: CASRRDSLIGYTF; DNA: TGTGCCAGCAGGAGGGACAGCCTAATAGGCTACACCTTC; J: TRBJ1-2; size: once; V: TRBV7-9; D: TRBD1
CDR3: CASTTGGQGNSPLHF; DNA: TGTGCCAGCACCACCGGGGGACAGGGGAATTCACCCCTCCACTTT; J: TRBJ1-6; size: few; V: TRBV6-5; D: TRBD1
CDR3: CASSLNGGYTF; DNA: TGTGCCAGCAGCTTGAACGGGGGCTACACCTTC; J: TRBJ1-2; size: .; V: TRBV5-6; D: .
CDR3: CASSPGTYSYEQYF; DNA: TGTGCCAGCAGCCCCGGGACATATTCCTACGAGCAGTACTTC; J: TRBJ2-7; size: .; V: TRBV11-2; D: .
CDR3: CASSIRLSTGEAFF; DNA: TGTGCCAGTAGTATAAGGCTGAGTACAGGTGAAGCTTTCTTT; J: TRBJ1-1; size: .; V: TRBV19; D: .
CDR3: CASRSRDRGSLDTQYF; DNA: TGTGCCAGCAGGTCCCGGGACAGGGGATCTCTAGATACGCAGTATTTT; J: TRBJ2-3; size: .; V: TRBV28; D: TRBD1
CDR3: CASSQGLAGGYVETQYF; DNA: TGTGCCAGCAGCCAGGGACTAGCGGGGGGGTATGTAGAGACCCAGTACTTC; J: TRBJ2-5; size: .; V: TRBV4-2; D: TRBD2
CDR3: CATSRGREQYF; DNA: TGTGCCACCAGTCGGGGAAGAGAGCAGTACTTC; J: TRBJ2-7; size: .; V: TRBV24-1; D: .
CDR3: CASSFPYSPLHF; DNA: TGTGCCAGCAGCTTTCCCTATTCACCCCTCCACTTT; J: TRBJ1-6; size: once; V: TRBV11-2; D: .
CDR3: CASNSRVTGELFF; DNA: TGTGCCAGCAATAGCAGGGTAACCGGGGAGCTGTTTTTT; J: TRBJ2-2; size: .; V: TRBV2; D: .
CDR3: CASNHGETEAFF; DNA: TGTGCCAGCAACCACGGTGAGACTGAAGCTTTCTTT; J: TRBJ1-1; size: .; V: TRBV7-9; D: .
CDR3: CASSLERNQPQHF; DNA: TGTGCCAGCAGTTTAGAGCGCAATCAGCCTCAGCATTTT; J: TRBJ1-5; size: .; V: TRBV28; D: .
CDR3: CASSSWTGGTVSGYTF; DNA: TGTGCCAGCAGTTCTTGGACAGGGGGAACTGTAAGCGGCTACACCTTC; J: TRBJ1-2; size: once; V: TRBV2; D: TRBD1
CDR3: CASSLGLAGWKQFF; DNA: TGTGCCAGCAGCCTGGGACTAGCGGGGTGGAAGCAGTTCTTC; J: TRBJ2-1; size: .; V: TRBV7-2; D: TRBD2
CDR3: CASSLEEMTDTQYF; DNA: TGTGCCAGCAGCTTAGAGGAGATGACAGATACGCAGTATTTT; J: TRBJ2-3; size: .; V: TRBV7-6; D: .
CDR3: CASRGGPFNEQFF; DNA: TGTGCCAGCAGGGGGGGTCCCTTCAATGAGCAGTTCTTC; J: TRBJ2-1; size: .; V: TRBV12-3/TRBV12-4; D: .